This T cell receptor beta chain was sequenced in a study of cytomegalovirus exposure and HLA in healthy donors. Across the whole study: Across 300 to 400 genotyped donors, approximately 80% landed in the Caucasian-associated ancestry cluster. Study conclusions and caveats: CMV serostatus was the only recorded immune exposure for donors. By HLA locus, TCR association rates varied in a later analysis, with DRB1 showing the most and HLA-C the fewest. In vitro experiments confirmed that three CMV-associated chains were specific for CMV antigens.

Concerning this clone: Its target is unknown.

PCR was performed using 60 Vbeta and 13 Jbeta primers. Profiling relied on immunoSEQ multiplex PCR, and the TCRdb table lists in-frame clones only, not all of them. The repertoire holds approximately 38,000 clones, with 75% to 85% as singletons. The receptor was derived from a young woman in good health and CMV-seronegative. Sequencing used PBMCs.

Here the CDR3 DNA reads TGTGCCAGCAGCTTAGACTTCCTCACAGATACGCAGTATTTT. It codes for CASSLDFLTDTQYF. The rearrangement joins TRBV7-6 to TRBJ2-3; D unresolved. The V and J ends lost 1 base and 2 bases respectively, with 7 bases between them. Germline CDR1 and CDR2: SGHVS and FNYEAQ. This CDR3 region has 14 residues. Variable domain in full (rest from reference TRBV7-6 and TRBJ2-3): GAGVSQSPRYKVTKRGQDVALRCDPISGHVSLYWYRQALGQGPEFLTYFNYEAQQDKSGLPNDRFSAERPEGSISTLTIQRTEQRDSAMYRCASSLDFLTDTQYFGPGTRLTVL.